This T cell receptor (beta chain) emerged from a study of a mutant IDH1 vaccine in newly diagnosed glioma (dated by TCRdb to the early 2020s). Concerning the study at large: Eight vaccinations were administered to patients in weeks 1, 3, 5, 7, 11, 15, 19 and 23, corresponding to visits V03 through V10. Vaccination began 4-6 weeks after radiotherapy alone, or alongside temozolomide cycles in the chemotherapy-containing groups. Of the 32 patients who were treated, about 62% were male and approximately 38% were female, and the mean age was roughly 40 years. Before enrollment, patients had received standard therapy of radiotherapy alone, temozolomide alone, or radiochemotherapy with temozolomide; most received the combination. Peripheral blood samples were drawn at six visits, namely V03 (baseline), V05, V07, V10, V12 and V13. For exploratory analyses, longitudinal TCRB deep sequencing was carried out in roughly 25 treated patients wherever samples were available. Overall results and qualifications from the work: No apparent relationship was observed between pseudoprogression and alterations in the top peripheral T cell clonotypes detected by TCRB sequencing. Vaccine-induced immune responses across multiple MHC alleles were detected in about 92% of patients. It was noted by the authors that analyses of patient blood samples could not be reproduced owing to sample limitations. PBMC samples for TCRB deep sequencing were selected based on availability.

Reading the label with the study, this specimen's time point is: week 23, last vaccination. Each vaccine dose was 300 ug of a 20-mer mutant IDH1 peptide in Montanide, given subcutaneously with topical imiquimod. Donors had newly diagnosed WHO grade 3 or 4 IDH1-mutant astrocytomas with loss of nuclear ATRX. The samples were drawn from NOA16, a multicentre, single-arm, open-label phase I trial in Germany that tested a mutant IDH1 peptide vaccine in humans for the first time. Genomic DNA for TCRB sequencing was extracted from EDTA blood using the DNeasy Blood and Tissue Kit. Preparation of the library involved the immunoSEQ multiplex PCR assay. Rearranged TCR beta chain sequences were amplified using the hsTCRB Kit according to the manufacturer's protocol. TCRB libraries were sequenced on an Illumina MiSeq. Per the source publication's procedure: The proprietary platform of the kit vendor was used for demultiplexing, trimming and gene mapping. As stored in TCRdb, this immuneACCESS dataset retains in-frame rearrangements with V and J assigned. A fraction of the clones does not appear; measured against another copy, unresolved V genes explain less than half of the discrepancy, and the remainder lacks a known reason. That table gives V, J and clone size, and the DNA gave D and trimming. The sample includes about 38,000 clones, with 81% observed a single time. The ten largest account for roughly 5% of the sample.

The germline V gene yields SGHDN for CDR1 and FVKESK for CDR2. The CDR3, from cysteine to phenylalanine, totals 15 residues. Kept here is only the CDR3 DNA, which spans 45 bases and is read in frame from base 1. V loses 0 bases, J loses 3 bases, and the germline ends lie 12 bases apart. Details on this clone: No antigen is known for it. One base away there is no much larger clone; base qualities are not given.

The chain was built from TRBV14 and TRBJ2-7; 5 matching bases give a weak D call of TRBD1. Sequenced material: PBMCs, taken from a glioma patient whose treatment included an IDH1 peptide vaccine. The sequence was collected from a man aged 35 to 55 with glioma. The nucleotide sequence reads TGTGCCAGCAGCCAAGATGGGCCAGGGAACTACGAGCAGTACTTC. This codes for CASSQDGPGNYEQYF.